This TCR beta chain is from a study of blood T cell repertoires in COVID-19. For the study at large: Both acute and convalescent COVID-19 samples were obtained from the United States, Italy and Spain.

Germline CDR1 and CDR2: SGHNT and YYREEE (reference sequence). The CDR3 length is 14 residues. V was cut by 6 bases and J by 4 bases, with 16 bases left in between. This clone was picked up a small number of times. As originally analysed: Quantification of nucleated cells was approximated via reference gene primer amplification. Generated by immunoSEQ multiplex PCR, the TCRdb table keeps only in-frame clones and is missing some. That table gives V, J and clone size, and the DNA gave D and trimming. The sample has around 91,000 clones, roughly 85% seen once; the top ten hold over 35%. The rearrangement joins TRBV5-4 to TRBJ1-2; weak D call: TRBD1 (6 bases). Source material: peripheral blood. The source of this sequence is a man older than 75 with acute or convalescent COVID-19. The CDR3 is CASKVDRIGYGYTF. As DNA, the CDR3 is TGTGCCAGCAAAGTGGACAGAATCGGCTATGGCTACACCTTC.